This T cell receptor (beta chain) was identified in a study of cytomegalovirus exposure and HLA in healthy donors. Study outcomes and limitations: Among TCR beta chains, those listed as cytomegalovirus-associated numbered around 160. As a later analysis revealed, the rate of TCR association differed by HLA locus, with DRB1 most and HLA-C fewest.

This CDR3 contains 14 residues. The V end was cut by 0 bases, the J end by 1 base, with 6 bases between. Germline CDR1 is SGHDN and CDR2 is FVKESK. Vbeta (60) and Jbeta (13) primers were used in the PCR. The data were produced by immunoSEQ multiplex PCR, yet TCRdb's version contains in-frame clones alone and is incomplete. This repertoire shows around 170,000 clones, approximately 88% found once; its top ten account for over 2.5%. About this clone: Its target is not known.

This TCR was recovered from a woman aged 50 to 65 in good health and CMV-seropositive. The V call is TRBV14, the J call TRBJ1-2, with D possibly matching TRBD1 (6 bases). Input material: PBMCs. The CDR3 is CASSQDRGNYGYTF. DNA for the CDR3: TGTGCCAGCAGCCAAGACAGGGGTAACTATGGCTACACCTTC. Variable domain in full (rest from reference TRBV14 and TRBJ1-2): EAGVTQFPSHSVIEKGQTVTLRCDPISGHDNLYWYRRVMGKEIKFLLHFVKESKQDESGMPNNRFLAERTGGTYSTLKVQPAELEDSGVYFCASSQDRGNYGYTFGSGTRLTVV.